This is a list of T cell receptor beta chains from one sample in a study of blood T cell repertoires in COVID-19. Profiling relied on immunoSEQ multiplex PCR, and the TCRdb table lists in-frame clones only, not all of them. Of about 300,000 clones in the sample, roughly 90% were seen once. The sample consisted of peripheral blood. Receptors originate from a woman aged 30 to 39 with COVID-19, enrolled during active disease. Each CDR3 is given with its conserved first and last residue. The D gene is left open where the match is weak. A clone size is listed for some rows: how often the clone was seen (once, few, many), or a class if it is expanded.

d_gene	v_gene	j_gene	len	abundance	CDR3nt	CDR3aa
TRBD2	TRBV5-4	TRBJ2-3	15	-	TGTGCCAGCAGCCCCGCCGGGACTAGCGGAGATACGCAGTATTTT	CASSPAGTSGDTQYF
-	TRBV18	TRBJ1-1	15	-	TGTGCCAGCTCACCACCGCGGGGACCGAACACTGAAGCTTTCTTT	CASSPPRGPNTEAFF
-	TRBV19	TRBJ2-1	13	-	TGTGCCAGTAGTGTAGCCATTTACAATGAGCAGTTCTTC	CASSVAIYNEQFF
TRBD1	TRBV14	TRBJ2-1	16	-	TGTGCCAGCAGCCTCCCCCGGGACAGGGGTACGAATGAGCAGTTCTTC	CASSLPRDRGTNEQFF
TRBD1	TRBV18	TRBJ2-5	15	-	TGTGCCAGCTCGCCAGGGACAGGGGCACGAGAGACCCAGTACTTC	CASSPGTGARETQYF
-	TRBV24-1	TRBJ2-3	12	-	TGTGCCACCCAGGGTTTGACAGATACGCAGTATTTT	CATQGLTDTQYF
-	TRBV5-3	TRBJ2-3	16	-	TGTGCCGTGCCCACCCATGCAGTACAATGCACAGATACGCAGTATTTT	CAVPTHAVQCTDTQYF
TRBD1	TRBV7-8	TRBJ2-2	15	-	TGTGCCAGCAGACCTCAGGGGGCGGGCACCGGGGAGCTGTTTTTT	CASRPQGAGTGELFF
-	TRBV5-1	TRBJ1-3	15	-	TGCGCCAGCAGCTTGGGTGGTCAGGGTCGGAACACCATATATTTT	CASSLGGQGRNTIYF
TRBD2	TRBV14	TRBJ2-5	15	once	TGTGCCAGCGGCTTGGGGACTAGTATTTGGGAGACCCAGTACTTC	CASGLGTSIWETQYF
TRBD2	TRBV3-1/TRBV3-2	TRBJ2-1	15	-	TGTGCCAGCAGTCGGAGTCATAGCGGGGGGGGCGAGCAGTTCTTC	CASSRSHSGGGEQFF
-	TRBV13	TRBJ1-6	17	-	TGTGCCAGCAGCCTGCAGCGTCTGTGGGTCTATAATTCACCCCTCCACTTT	CASSLQRLWVYNSPLHF
TRBD1	TRBV28	TRBJ1-6	15	once	TGTGCCACGTACCCTCGGGACAGGGGTTATTCACCCCTCCACTTT	CATYPRDRGYSPLHF
TRBD2	TRBV27	TRBJ2-4	12	-	TGTGCCAGCAGCCCCAGGGAGGGCATTCAGTACTTC	CASSPREGIQYF
-	TRBV9	TRBJ1-1	13	-	TGTGCCAGCAGCGTAGATTACGGGACTGAAGCTTTCTTT	CASSVDYGTEAFF
TRBD2	TRBV7-2	TRBJ2-3	18	-	TGTGCCAGCAGCTCCTGGGGACTAGCGGGGGGGCCTGCAGATACGCAGTATTTT	CASSSWGLAGGPADTQYF
TRBD2	TRBV6-1	TRBJ2-1	17	-	TGTGCCAGCAGTGAAGGGGGGGGTCTAAGCTCCTACAATGAGCAGTTCTTC	CASSEGGGLSSYNEQFF
TRBD1	TRBV4-3	TRBJ2-7	20	-	TGCGCCAGCAGCCAAGATCCCCCCGGACAGGGGATAAGTAGCTCCTACGAGCAGTACTTC	CASSQDPPGQGISSSYEQYF
TRBD1	TRBV7-9	TRBJ1-2	15	-	TGTGCCAGCAGCCGAGACAGGGTGGGAACCGTCGGCTACACCTTC	CASSRDRVGTVGYTF
TRBD1	TRBV12-3/TRBV12-4	TRBJ1-2	11	-	TGTGCCAGTAGGCTCAGGGGGAGCTACACCTTC	CASRLRGSYTF
TRBD2	TRBV9	TRBJ2-1	16	-	TGTGCCAGCAGCCACCCGCGGGGGAGCTCCTACAATGAGCAGTTCTTC	CASSHPRGSSYNEQFF
TRBD1	TRBV10-3	TRBJ2-7	15	few	TGTGCCATCAGTAAGACAGGGGGCTTTAGCGACGAGCAGTACTTC	CAISKTGGFSDEQYF